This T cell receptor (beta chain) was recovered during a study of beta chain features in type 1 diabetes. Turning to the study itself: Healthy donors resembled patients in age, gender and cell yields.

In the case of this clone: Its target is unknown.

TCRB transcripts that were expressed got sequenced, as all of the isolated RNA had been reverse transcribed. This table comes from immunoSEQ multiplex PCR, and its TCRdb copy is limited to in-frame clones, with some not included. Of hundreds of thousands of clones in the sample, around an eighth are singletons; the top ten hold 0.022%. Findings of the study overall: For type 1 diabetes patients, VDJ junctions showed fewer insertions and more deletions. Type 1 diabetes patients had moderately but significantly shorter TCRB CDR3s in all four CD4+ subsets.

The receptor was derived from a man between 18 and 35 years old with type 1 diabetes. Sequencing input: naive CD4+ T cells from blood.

The CDR3 loop is CASGLVLKGQLTSTDTQYF. DNA of the CDR3: TGTGCTAGTGGTTTGGTACTTAAAGGGCAGCTCACTAGCACAGATACGCAGTATTTT. J is TRBJ2-3 and V is TRBV12-5; D not certain. The germline V and J ends were trimmed by 0 bases and 0 bases, with 19 bases remaining between them. The CDR3 covers 19 residues. The germline V gene has CDR1 LGHNT and CDR2 FRNRAP.